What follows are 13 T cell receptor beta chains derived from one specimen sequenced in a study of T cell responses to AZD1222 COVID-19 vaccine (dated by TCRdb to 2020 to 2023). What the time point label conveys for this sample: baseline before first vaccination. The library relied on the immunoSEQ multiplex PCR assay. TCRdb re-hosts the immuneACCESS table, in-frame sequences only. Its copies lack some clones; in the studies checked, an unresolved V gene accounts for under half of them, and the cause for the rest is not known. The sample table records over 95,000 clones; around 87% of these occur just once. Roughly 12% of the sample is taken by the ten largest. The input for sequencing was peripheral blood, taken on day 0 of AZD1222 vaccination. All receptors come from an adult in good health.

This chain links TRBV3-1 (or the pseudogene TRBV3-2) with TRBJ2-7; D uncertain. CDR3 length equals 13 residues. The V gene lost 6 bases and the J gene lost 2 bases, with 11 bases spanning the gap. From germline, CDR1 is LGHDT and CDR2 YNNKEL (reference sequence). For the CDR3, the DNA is TGTGCCAGCAGGAGCGCTGGTGCCTACGAGCAGTACTTC. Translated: CASRSAGAYEQYF.

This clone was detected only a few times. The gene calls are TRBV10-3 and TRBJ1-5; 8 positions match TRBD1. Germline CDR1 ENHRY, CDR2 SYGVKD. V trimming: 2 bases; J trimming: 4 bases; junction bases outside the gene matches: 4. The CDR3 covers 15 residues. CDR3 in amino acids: CAISEDRGGNQPQHF. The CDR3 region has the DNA TGTGCCATCAGTGAGGACAGGGGTGGAAATCAGCCCCAGCATTTT.

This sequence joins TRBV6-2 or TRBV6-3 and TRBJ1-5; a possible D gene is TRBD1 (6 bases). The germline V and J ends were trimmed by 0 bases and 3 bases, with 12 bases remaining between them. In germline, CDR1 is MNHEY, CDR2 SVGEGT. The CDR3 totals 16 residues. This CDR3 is CASSYSRAGVNQPQHF. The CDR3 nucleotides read TGTGCCAGCAGTTACTCGAGGGCAGGGGTCAATCAGCCCCAGCATTTT.

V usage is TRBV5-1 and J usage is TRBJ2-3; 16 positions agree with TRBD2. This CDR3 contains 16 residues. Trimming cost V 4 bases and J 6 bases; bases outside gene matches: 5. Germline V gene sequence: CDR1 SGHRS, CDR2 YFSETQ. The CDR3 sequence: CASSTGLAGGRDTQYF. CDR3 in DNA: TGCGCCAGCAGCACGGGACTAGCGGGAGGGCGGGATACGCAGTATTTT.

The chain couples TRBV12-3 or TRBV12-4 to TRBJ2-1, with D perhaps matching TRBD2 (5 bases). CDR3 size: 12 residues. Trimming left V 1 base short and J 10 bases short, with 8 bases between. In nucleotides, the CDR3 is TGTGCCAGCAGTTTAGTTCGGGGAGAGCAGTTCTTC. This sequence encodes CASSLVRGEQFF.

The CDR3 is CASSPFSSGQETQYF. The CDR3 DNA follows: TGTGCCAGCTCACCCTTCTCCTCGGGGCAAGAGACCCAGTACTTC. V and J are TRBV18 and TRBJ2-5; weak D call: TRBD2 (5 bases). V gave up 3 bases and J gave up 2 bases, with 13 bases separating them. This CDR3 spans 15 amino acids. Germline V lookup: CDR1 KGHSH, CDR2 LQKENI. Supplemented by reference TRBV18 and TRBJ2-5, the full variable domain reads NAGVMQNPRHLVRRRGQEARLRCSPMKGHSHVYWYRQLPEEGLKFMVYLQKENIIDESGMPKERFSAEFPKEGPSILRIQQVVRGDSAAYFCASSPFSSGQETQYFGPGTRLLVL.

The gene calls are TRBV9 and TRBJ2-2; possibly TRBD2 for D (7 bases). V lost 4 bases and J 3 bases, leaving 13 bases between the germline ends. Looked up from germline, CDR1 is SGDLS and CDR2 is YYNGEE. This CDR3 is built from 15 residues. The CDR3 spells CASSPRGRDTGELFF. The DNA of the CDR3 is TGTGCCAGCAGCCCGCGGGGGCGGGACACCGGGGAGCTGTTTTTT.

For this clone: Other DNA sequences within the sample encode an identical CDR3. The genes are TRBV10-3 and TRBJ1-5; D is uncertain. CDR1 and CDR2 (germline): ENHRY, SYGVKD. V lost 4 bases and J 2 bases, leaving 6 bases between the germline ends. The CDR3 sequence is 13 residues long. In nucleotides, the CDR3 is TGTGCCATCAGTGTGGCCGGCAATCAGCCCCAGCATTTT. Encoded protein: CAISVAGNQPQHF.

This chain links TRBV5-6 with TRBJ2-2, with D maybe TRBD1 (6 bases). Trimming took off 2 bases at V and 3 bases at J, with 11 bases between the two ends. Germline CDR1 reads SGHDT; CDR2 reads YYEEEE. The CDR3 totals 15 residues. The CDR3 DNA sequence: TGTGCCAGCAGCTTTGAACAGGGATACACCGGGGAGCTGTTTTTT. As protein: CASSFEQGYTGELFF.

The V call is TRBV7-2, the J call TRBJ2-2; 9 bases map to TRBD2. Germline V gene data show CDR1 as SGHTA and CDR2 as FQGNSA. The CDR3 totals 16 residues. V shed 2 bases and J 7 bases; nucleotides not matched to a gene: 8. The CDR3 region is CASSLRLAGGGGELFF. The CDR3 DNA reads TGTGCCAGCAGCTTAAGACTCGCGGGAGGGGGCGGGGAGCTGTTTTTT.

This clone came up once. CDR3 coding DNA: TGTGCCAGCAGCCCCTTCCGACCTGGCGGGAGGGTCTACGAGCAGTACTTC. Amino acid sequence: CASSPFRPGGRVYEQYF. The chain couples TRBV7-2 to TRBJ2-7; 9 bases align to TRBD2. The germline CDR1 and CDR2 sequences are SGHTA and FQGNSA. Trimming removed 5 bases from V and 3 bases from J; junction bases left unmatched: 14. This CDR3 has 17 amino acids.

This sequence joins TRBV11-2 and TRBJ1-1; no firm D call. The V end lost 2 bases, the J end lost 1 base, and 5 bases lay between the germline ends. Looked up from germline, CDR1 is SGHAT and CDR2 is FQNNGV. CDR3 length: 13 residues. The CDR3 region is CASSLIGNTEAFF. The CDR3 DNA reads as TGTGCCAGCAGCTTAATAGGGAACACTGAAGCTTTCTTT.

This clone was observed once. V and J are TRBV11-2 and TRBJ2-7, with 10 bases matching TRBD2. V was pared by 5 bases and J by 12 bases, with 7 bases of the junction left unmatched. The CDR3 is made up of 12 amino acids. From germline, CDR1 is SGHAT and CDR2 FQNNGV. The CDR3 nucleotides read TGTGCCAGCAGCCGAACTAGCGGGGAGAGGTACTTC. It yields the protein CASSRTSGERYF.